These 3 T cell receptor beta chains were sequenced from one sample in a study of T cell responses to AZD1222 COVID-19 vaccine. This table comes from immunoSEQ multiplex PCR, and its TCRdb copy is limited to in-frame clones, with some not included. The sample shows 150,000 to 200,000 clones, approximately 90% of them seen only once. Sequenced here: peripheral blood, sampled on day 0 of AZD1222 vaccination. These receptors were collected from an adult in good health.

The V call is TRBV24-1, the J call TRBJ2-7; D remains unclear. In germline, CDR1 is KGHDR, CDR2 SFDVKD. The CDR3 runs 11 residues. Trimming cost V 1 base and J 6 bases, with 3 bases left between them. The CDR3 reads CATSDFSEQYF. CDR3 DNA: TGTGCCACCAGTGATTTCAGCGAGCAGTACTTC.

V usage is TRBV28 and J usage is TRBJ1-5, with 7 bases aligning to TRBD1. The germline V gene has CDR1 MDHEN and CDR2 SYDVKM. After removal of 5 bases from V and 1 base from J, the junction contained 5 bases not matched to a gene. This CDR3 is built from 15 residues. CDR3 DNA sequence: TGTGCCAGCAGTCTATACAGGGGAAGCAATCAGCCCCAGCATTTT. This gives the protein CASSLYRGSNQPQHF.

The chain links TRBV11-2 to TRBJ2-5; D remains ambiguous. The CDR3 loop spans 14 amino acids. The germline CDR1 and CDR2 sequences are SGHAT and FQNNGV. Trimming removed 0 bases at V and 3 bases at J, with 8 bases between. The CDR3, as DNA: TGTGCCAGCAGCTTAGATTGGGCAAAAGAGACCCAGTACTTC. Its protein product is CASSLDWAKETQYF. The full variable domain, rest sourced from reference TRBV11-2 and TRBJ2-5, is EAGVAQSPRYKIIEKRQSVAFWCNPISGHATLYWYQQILGQGPKLLIQFQNNGVVDDSQLPKDRFSAERLKGVDSTLKIQPAKLEDSAVYLCASSLDWAKETQYFGPGTRLLVL.